This TCR beta chain was retrieved from a study of T cell responses to AZD1222 COVID-19 vaccine. Regarding the study as a whole: The donors showed a predominance of white British ancestry and of females, with possible underestimation of clonal diversity. When two AZD1222 doses had been given, Spike-specific TCR breadth and depth rose.

This clone was seen only once. Its antigen is unidentified. The germline V gene has CDR1 KGHSH and CDR2 LQKENI. The CDR3 has 16 amino acids. The ends were cut back, 1 base at V and 3 bases at J, with 10 bases in the middle. The assay was immunoSEQ multiplex PCR, and TCRdb's table has in-frame clones only and misses some. The sample consists of 89,000 or so clones, 75% to 90% of them appearing once. The V gene is TRBV18, the J gene TRBJ1-6; perhaps TRBD1 as D (6 bases). The source is an adult in good health. This material consisted of peripheral blood, taken on day 0 of AZD1222 vaccination. CDR3 nucleotides: TGTGCCAGCTCACCACGCGGACAGATCTATAATTCACCCCTCCACTTT. Its translation: CASSPRGQIYNSPLHF.